At least ten counts were recorded for the clone carrying this T cell receptor (beta chain). The antigen is unknown. These data originate in a study of identical twins. Findings and limits, study-wide: Where out-of-frame alpha sequences were twin-shared, they showed excess low generation probability.

TCRdb reprocessed the 5' RACE reads with MiXCR, giving one entry per CDR3 protein. The sample records over 200,000 distinct CDR3 sequences, over 9.5% being singletons. The germline CDR1 and CDR2 sequences are SNHLY and FYNNEI. This CDR3 contains 15 residues. V lost 3 bases to trimming and J lost 0 bases, with 8 bases between them. This chain joins TRBV2 and TRBJ2-2; D is possibly TRBD2 (5 bases). The sequencing input was memory T cells sorted from blood. The sequence was obtained from a man aged 50-59 years in good health. The CDR3 DNA reads as TGTGCCAGCAGTGATCTAGCTACGAACACCGGGGAGCTGTTTTTT. Protein sequence: CASSDLATNTGELFF.